These 28 T cell receptor beta chains came from one sample sequenced in a study of a mutant IDH1 vaccine in newly diagnosed glioma listed by TCRdb under 2021. Library preparation was by the immunoSEQ multiplex PCR assay. The table comes from immuneACCESS by way of TCRdb, which keeps in-frame sequences with V and J called. Part of the clones is missing from these tables; in studies checked, under half for an unresolved V gene and the rest for unknown reasons. This sample comprises about 62,000 clones, around nine tenths of them detected only once. In total, the top ten clones hold approximately 1.9% of the sample. The time point label, read with the paper, signifies: week 11, during vaccination. A 20-mer mutant IDH1 peptide at 300 micrograms in Montanide made up each vaccine dose, which was injected subcutaneously together with topical imiquimod. No antigen has been identified for these receptors.

Sample: PBMCs, taken from a glioma patient whose treatment included an IDH1 peptide vaccine. The receptors originated from a man in his forties or fifties with glioma.

This clone appeared once. The rearrangement links TRBV19 to TRBJ1-6; D not certain. V dropped 3 bases and J dropped 0 bases, with 15 bases sitting between them. Germline values: CDR1 LNHDA, CDR2 SQIVND (reference sequence). The CDR3 is 18 residues long. DNA for the CDR3: TGTGCCAGTAGTATTTATGGTCCCGGGAGCTCCTATAATTCACCCCTCCACTTT. This codes for CASSIYGPGSSYNSPLHF. The variable domain in full, completed from reference TRBV19 and TRBJ1-6, reads DGGITQSPKYLFRKEGQNVTLSCEQNLNHDAMYWYRQDPGQGLRLIYYSQIVNDFQKGDIAEGYSVSREKKESFPLTVTSAQKNPTAFYLCASSIYGPGSSYNSPLHFGNGTRLTVT.

This clone appeared a single time. This chain connects TRBV9 to TRBJ2-1; a possible D gene is TRBD2 (6 bases). The V end lost 4 bases, the J end lost 5 bases, and 16 bases lay between the germline ends. From germline, CDR1 is SGDLS and CDR2 YYNGEE. The CDR3 contains 15 residues. CDR3 amino acids: CASSPRGNLNNEQFF. The CDR3 bases are TGTGCCAGCAGCCCACGGGGGAACTTGAACAATGAGCAGTTCTTC.

The V and J genes are TRBV15 and TRBJ2-2, with 7 bases fitting TRBD2. Per germline, CDR1 LNHNV and CDR2 YYDKDF (reference sequence). With 5 bases clipped from V and 2 bases from J, the junction kept 8 bases outside the gene matches. The CDR3 contains 16 residues. CDR3 loop: CATSSRGDLNTGELFF. The CDR3 nucleotides are TGTGCCACCAGCTCACGGGGGGACCTAAACACCGGGGAGCTGTTTTTT.

This chain connects TRBV19 to TRBJ2-4; 9 nucleotides match TRBD1. The germline gives CDR1 LNHDA, CDR2 SQIVND (reference sequence). The ends lost 6 bases at V and 10 bases at J; junction bases unmatched: 13. The CDR3 is 15 amino acids. The CDR3 spells CASSPPLGQGRIQYF. For the CDR3, the DNA is TGTGCCAGTAGCCCCCCCTTGGGACAGGGACGGATTCAGTACTTC.

The chain joins TRBV29-1 to TRBJ1-5; D is undetermined. Germline loops: CDR1 SQVTM, CDR2 ANQGSEA. V was trimmed by 7 bases and J by 0 bases, leaving 16 bases between them. This CDR3 has 15 amino acids. The CDR3 spells CSATEAGSSNQPQHF. The CDR3 DNA reads TGCAGCGCCACCGAGGCCGGATCTAGCAATCAGCCCCAGCATTTT.

This chain links TRBV4-1 with TRBJ2-4; 9 nucleotides agree with TRBD2. The V gene's germline CDR1 is MGHRA and CDR2 YSYEKL. The CDR3 contains 16 residues. V lost 4 bases to trimming and J lost 9 bases; unmatched junction nucleotides: 13. The CDR3 spells CASSLILAGVGSIQYF. CDR3 nucleotide sequence: TGCGCCAGCAGCCTCATATTAGCGGGAGTAGGGAGCATTCAGTACTTC.

V gene TRBV6-5 combines with J gene TRBJ2-2; D not resolved. This CDR3 has 14 residues. Germline loops: CDR1 MNHEY, CDR2 SVGAGI. Trimming stripped 1 base from V and 1 base from J, with 4 bases between. The CDR3 spells CASSYWRNTGELFF. Here the CDR3 DNA reads TGTGCCAGCAGTTACTGGCGGAACACCGGGGAGCTGTTTTTT.

The V call is TRBV30, the J call TRBJ1-4; the match to TRBD1 covers 9 bases. The germline CDR1 and CDR2 sequences are GTSNPN and SVGIG (reference sequence). The CDR3 is made up of 14 amino acids. V was clipped by 2 bases and J by 7 bases; unmatched bases: 5. For the CDR3, the DNA is TGTGCCTGGAGTCCACAGGGGGCAGGTGAAAAACTGTTTTTT. Its translation: CAWSPQGAGEKLFF.

The chain links TRBV7-2 to TRBJ2-5; 10 nucleotides match TRBD1. CDR1 SGHTA and CDR2 FQGNSA come from the germline V gene. The CDR3 is made up of 15 amino acids. V gave up 2 bases and J gave up 5 bases; unmatched junction bases: 5. This CDR3 reads CASSLSDRGRETQYF. The CDR3 nucleotides are TGTGCCAGCAGCTTATCGGACAGGGGGAGGGAGACCCAGTACTTC. The full variable domain, in which reference TRBV7-2 and TRBJ2-5 provide the parts outside the CDR3, is GAGVSQSPSNKVTEKGKDVELRCDPISGHTALYWYRQSLGQGLEFLIYFQGNSAPDKSGLPSDRFSAERTGGSVSTLTIQRTQQEDSAVYLCASSLSDRGRETQYFGPGTRLLVL.

This chain connects TRBV7-2 to TRBJ1-2, with D uncertain. Germline V gene sequence: CDR1 SGHTA, CDR2 FQGNSA. This CDR3 comprises 12 residues. Trimming cost V 3 bases and J 2 bases, with 4 bases left between them. CDR3 sequence reads: CASSFGNYGYTF. CDR3 in DNA: TGTGCCAGCAGCTTCGGGAACTATGGCTACACCTTC. Drawing the rest from reference TRBV7-2 and TRBJ1-2, the complete variable domain is GAGVSQSPSNKVTEKGKDVELRCDPISGHTALYWYRQSLGQGLEFLIYFQGNSAPDKSGLPSDRFSAERTGGSVSTLTIQRTQQEDSAVYLCASSFGNYGYTFGSGTRLTVV.

The chain uses TRBV10-3 and TRBJ2-3; 7 bases fit TRBD1. Trimming took 7 bases from V and 0 from J; bases not matched to a gene: 4. The CDR3 contains 14 residues. Germline V gene sequence: CDR1 ENHRY, CDR2 SYGVKD. CDR3 bases: TGTGCCATCAAGGGGGCCCCTAGCACAGATACGCAGTATTTT. Translated, it gives CAIKGAPSTDTQYF.

The J gene is TRBJ1-2, the V gene TRBV19; a possible D gene is TRBD1 (5 bases). Trimming pared 3 bases from V and 1 base from J, leaving 9 bases between. Germline assignment: CDR1 LNHDA and CDR2 SQIVND (reference sequence). The CDR3 sequence is 14 residues long. The chain's CDR3 is CASSIPGINYGYTF. The DNA for the CDR3 is TGTGCCAGTAGTATCCCAGGGATTAACTATGGCTACACCTTC.

This chain links TRBV7-9 with TRBJ1-5; 9 bases align to TRBD1. The CDR3 sequence is 14 residues long. V was pared by 3 bases and J by 6 bases, with 3 bases of the junction left unmatched. CDR1 is SEHNR, CDR2 FQNEAQ, per germline (reference sequence). CDR3 sequence reads: CASSLRQGGQPQHF. In nucleotides, the CDR3 is TGTGCCAGCAGCTTGCGACAGGGGGGTCAGCCCCAGCATTTT.

The V gene is TRBV21-1, the J gene TRBJ2-7; TRBD1, as called in the table, went unchecked against the DNA. TRBV21-1 is a documented pseudogene. This CDR3 is built from 15 residues. The CDR3: CAREGTGVRPDEQYV. The DNA for the CDR3 is TGTGCCAGAGAAGGAACAGGGGTACGTCCGGACGAGCAGTACGTC.

The rearrangement joins TRBV25-1 to TRBJ1-5; unclear D gene. This CDR3 contains 15 residues. CDR1 is MGHDK, CDR2 SYGVNS, per germline. The ends were cut back, 3 bases at V and 6 bases at J, with 15 bases in the middle. The CDR3 DNA is TGTGCCAGCAGTGATTCTGGGTACCTAGCTCAGCCCCAGCATTTT. This codes for CASSDSGYLAQPQHF. The full variable domain, completed using reference TRBV25-1 and TRBJ1-5, is EADIYQTPRYLVIGTGKKITLECSQTMGHDKMYWYQQDPGMELHLIHYSYGVNSTEKGDLSSESTVSRIRTEHFPLTLESARPSHTSQYLCASSDSGYLAQPQHFGDGTRLSIL.

The CDR3 reads CASHWGFKNQPQHF. The CDR3 nucleotides read TGTGCCAGCCATTGGGGATTTAAAAATCAGCCCCAGCATTTT. This chain uses TRBV28 with TRBJ1-5; D gene unclear. This CDR3 region has 14 residues. Trimming took off 8 bases at V and 4 bases at J, with 15 bases between the two ends. Per germline, CDR1 MDHEN and CDR2 SYDVKM.

To note about this clone: Other nucleotide sequences in the sample specify the same CDR3. The gene calls are TRBV19 and TRBJ2-2; D is perhaps TRBD1 (6 bases). The ends were cut back, 7 bases at V and 4 bases at J, with 19 bases in the middle. The CDR3 loop spans 16 amino acids. Germline CDR1 and CDR2: LNHDA and SQIVND (reference sequence). The CDR3 coding sequence is TGTGCCAGTATCACTAATAGGGACATCTCCACCGGGGAGCTGTTTTTT. The encoded protein is CASITNRDISTGELFF. Full variable domain (rest looked up from reference TRBV19 and TRBJ2-2): DGGITQSPKYLFRKEGQNVTLSCEQNLNHDAMYWYRQDPGQGLRLIYYSQIVNDFQKGDIAEGYSVSREKKESFPLTVTSAQKNPTAFYLCASITNRDISTGELFFGEGSRLTVL.

The chain uses TRBV27 and TRBJ2-7; tentatively, D is TRBD1 (5 bases). V lost 1 base, J lost 7 bases, and 11 bases lay in between. From germline, CDR1 is MNHEY and CDR2 SMNVEV (reference sequence). The CDR3 sequence is 13 residues long. The CDR3 loop is CASSLYRPGEQYF. The CDR3 DNA is TGTGCCAGCAGTTTATACAGGCCTGGGGAGCAGTACTTC.

CDR3 amino acids: CASSQRQGRGDTQYF. Here the CDR3 DNA reads TGTGCCAGCAGCCAAAGACAGGGTAGGGGAGATACGCAGTATTTT. The chain recombines TRBV11-2 with TRBJ2-3, with 7 bases matching TRBD1. V shed 5 bases and J 5 bases; nucleotides not matched to a gene: 10. Germline CDR1 and CDR2: SGHAT and FQNNGV. The CDR3 spans 15 residues.

This chain links TRBV19 with TRBJ1-1; D possibly corresponds to TRBD1 (5 bases). Trimming removed 3 bases from V and 3 bases from J, with 20 bases in between. Germline V lookup: CDR1 LNHDA, CDR2 SQIVND (reference sequence). CDR3 size: 17 residues. The CDR3 DNA is TGTGCCAGTAGTATTGGGGGATCAGGAAGGAAGCACACTGAAGCTTTCTTT. Its protein is CASSIGGSGRKHTEAFF.

This clone turned up a few times. This rearrangement joins TRBV10-3 to TRBJ1-5; the match to TRBD1 covers 7 bases. Looked up from germline, CDR1 is ENHRY and CDR2 is SYGVKD. CDR3 length: 14 residues. Trimming cost V 8 bases and J 3 bases; bases outside gene matches: 7. CDR3 protein: CAICQGDPNQPQHF. The DNA for the CDR3 is TGTGCCATCTGCCAGGGGGATCCCAATCAGCCCCAGCATTTT.

V usage is TRBV28 and J usage is TRBJ2-3; D is uncertain. Germline V gives CDR1 MDHEN, CDR2 SYDVKM. The CDR3 is made up of 15 amino acids. Trimming took off 5 bases at V and 4 bases at J, with 16 bases between the two ends. The CDR3 DNA reads as TGTGCCAGCAGTCCAACAACCGACTGGGCAGATACGCAGTATTTT. Amino acid sequence: CASSPTTDWADTQYF.

The J gene is TRBJ2-7, the V gene TRBV5-6; D is ambiguous. Germline CDR1 reads SGHDT; CDR2 reads YYEEEE. The CDR3 runs 13 residues. V was shortened by 3 bases and J by 4 bases, with 11 bases between the two germline ends. DNA for the CDR3: TGTGCCAGCAGCTCCTGGGCCGATTACGAGCAGTACGTC. It codes for CASSSWADYEQYV.

The V and J genes are TRBV28 and TRBJ2-7; D is tentatively TRBD1 or TRBD2 (5 bases each). Trimming left V 2 bases short and J 2 bases short, with 13 bases between. Germline V lookup: CDR1 MDHEN, CDR2 SYDVKM. The CDR3 is made up of 15 amino acids. In nucleotides, the CDR3 is TGTGCCAGCAGTTTAGGGGGAAGGACCGCCTACGAGCAGTACTTC. Its translation is CASSLGGRTAYEQYF.

In its sample, this clone was seen once. V and J are TRBV5-4 and TRBJ2-3; the match to TRBD2 covers 13 bases. The CDR3 runs 16 residues. V trimming: 4 bases; J trimming: 8 bases; junction bases outside the gene matches: 10. CDR1 and CDR2 from the germline V gene are SGHNT and YYREEE (reference sequence). For the CDR3, the DNA is TGTGCCAGCAGCCGCGGACTAGCGGGGGAAGGCGGTACGCAGTATTTT. Its translation: CASSRGLAGEGGTQYF.

The J gene is TRBJ2-5, the V gene TRBV7-2; 9 bases map to TRBD1. The CDR3 spans 14 residues. With 6 bases clipped from V and 4 bases from J, the junction kept 6 bases outside the gene matches. Per the germline V gene, CDR1 is SGHTA and CDR2 is FQGNSA. In DNA, the CDR3 is TGTGCCAGCAGAAATACAGGGGGCGGAGAGACCCAGTACTTC. This codes for CASRNTGGGETQYF.

The genes are TRBV5-1 and TRBJ2-7; 13 nucleotides align to TRBD2. The CDR3 is 18 amino acids. V lost 4 bases, J lost 1 base, and 11 bases stayed unmatched. From germline, CDR1 is SGHRS and CDR2 YFSETQ. DNA for the CDR3: TGCGCCAGCAGCCCTGTCCGGACTAGCGGGAGTGGGTCCTACGAGCAGTACTTC. Translating it yields CASSPVRTSGSGSYEQYF.

The chain joins TRBV19 to TRBJ2-6; 7 nucleotides match TRBD1. CDR1 and CDR2 (germline): LNHDA, SQIVND (reference sequence). The CDR3 is 18 residues long. The V and J ends lost 6 bases and 0 bases, in that order; junction bases with no gene match: 11. The CDR3 loop is CASRGQHQVHSGANVLTF. The CDR3 coding sequence is TGTGCCAGTAGGGGACAGCATCAAGTACACTCTGGGGCCAACGTCCTGACTTTC.